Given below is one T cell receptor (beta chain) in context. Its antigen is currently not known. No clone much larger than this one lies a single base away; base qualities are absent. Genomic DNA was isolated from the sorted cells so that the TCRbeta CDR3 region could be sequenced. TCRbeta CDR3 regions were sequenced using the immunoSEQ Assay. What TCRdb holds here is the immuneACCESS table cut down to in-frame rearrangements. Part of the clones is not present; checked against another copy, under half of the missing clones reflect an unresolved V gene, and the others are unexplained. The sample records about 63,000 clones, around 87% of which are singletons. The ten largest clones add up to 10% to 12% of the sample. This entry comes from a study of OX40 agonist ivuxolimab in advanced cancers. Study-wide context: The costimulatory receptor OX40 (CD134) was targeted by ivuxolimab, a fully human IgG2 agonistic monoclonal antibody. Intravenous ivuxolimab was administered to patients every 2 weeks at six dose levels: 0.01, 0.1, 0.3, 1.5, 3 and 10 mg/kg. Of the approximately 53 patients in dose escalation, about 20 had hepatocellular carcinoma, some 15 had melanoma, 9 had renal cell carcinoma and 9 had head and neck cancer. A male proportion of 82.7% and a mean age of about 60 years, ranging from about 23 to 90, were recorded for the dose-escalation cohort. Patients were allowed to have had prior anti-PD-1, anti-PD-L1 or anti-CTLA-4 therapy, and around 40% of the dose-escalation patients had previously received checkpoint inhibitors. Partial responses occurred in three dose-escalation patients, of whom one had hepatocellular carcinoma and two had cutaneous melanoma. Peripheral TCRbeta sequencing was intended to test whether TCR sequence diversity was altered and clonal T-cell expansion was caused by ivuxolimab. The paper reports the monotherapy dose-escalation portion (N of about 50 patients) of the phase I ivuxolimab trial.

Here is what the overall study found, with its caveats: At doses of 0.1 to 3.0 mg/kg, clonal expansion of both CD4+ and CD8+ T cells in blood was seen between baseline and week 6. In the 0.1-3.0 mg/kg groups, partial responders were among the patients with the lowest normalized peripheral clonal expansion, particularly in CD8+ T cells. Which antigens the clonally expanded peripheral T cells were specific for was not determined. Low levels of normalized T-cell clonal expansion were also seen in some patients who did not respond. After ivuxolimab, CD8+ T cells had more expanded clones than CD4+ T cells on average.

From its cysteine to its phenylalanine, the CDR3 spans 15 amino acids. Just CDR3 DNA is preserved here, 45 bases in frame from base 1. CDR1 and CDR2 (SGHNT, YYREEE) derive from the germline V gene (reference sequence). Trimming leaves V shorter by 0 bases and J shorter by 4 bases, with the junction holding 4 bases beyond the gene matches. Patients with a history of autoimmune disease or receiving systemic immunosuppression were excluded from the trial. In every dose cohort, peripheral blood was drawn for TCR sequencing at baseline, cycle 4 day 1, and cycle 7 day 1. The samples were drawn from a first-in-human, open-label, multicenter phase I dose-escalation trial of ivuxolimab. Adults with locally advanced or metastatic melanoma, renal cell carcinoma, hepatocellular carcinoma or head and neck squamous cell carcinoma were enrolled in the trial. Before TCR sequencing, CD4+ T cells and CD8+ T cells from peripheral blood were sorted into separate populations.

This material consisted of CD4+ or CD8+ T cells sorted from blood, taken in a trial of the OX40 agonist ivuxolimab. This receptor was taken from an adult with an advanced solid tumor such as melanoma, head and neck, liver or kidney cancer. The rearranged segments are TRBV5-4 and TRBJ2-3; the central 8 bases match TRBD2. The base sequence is TGTGCCAGCAGCTTGGACGGGAGGGCCTCAGATACGCAGTATTTT. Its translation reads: CASSLDGRASDTQYF.